This entry describes one T cell receptor beta chain. Its antigen is undetermined. Method: immunoSEQ multiplex PCR; TCRdb's copy keeps in-frame clones and lacks some. The sample lists roughly 190,000 clones, more than 70% occurring once. Germline V gene data show CDR1 as WNHNN and CDR2 as SYGVQD (reference sequence). The CDR3 extends over 15 amino acids. V trimming: 8 bases; J trimming: 0 bases; junction bases outside the gene matches: 7. This sample was included in a study of cytomegalovirus exposure and HLA in healthy donors. Study conclusions and caveats: Cytomegalovirus association was listed for 150 or so TCR beta chains. Rare TCR sequences dominated, though some public TCRs recurred in many donors.

Sequencing used PBMCs. This TCR was sampled from a woman between 18 and 29 years old in good health and CMV-seronegative. The chain has TRBV10-1 and TRBJ1-1, with TRBD1 matching over 9 bases. CDR3 loop: CASRGQGGMNTEAFF. In nucleotides, the CDR3 is TGCGCCAGCCGGGGACAGGGTGGGATGAACACTGAAGCTTTCTTT.